This T cell receptor (beta chain) derives from a study of beta chain features in type 1 diabetes. V lost 2 bases and J lost 2, with 7 bases in between. This CDR3 region has 13 residues. Germline CDR1 is GTSNPN and CDR2 is SVGIG (reference sequence). In its sample, this clone was seen a few times. Its antigen is undetermined. Study-wide results and caveats: A greater similarity of naive, central memory and Treg TCRB repertoires was seen among patients than among healthy donors.

cDNA synthesis used the whole RNA isolate, giving expressed TCRB sequences. There were approximately 3.5 million reads on average in the naive, central memory and regulatory T cell samples. The protocol was immunoSEQ multiplex PCR, while the TCRdb copy is restricted to in-frame clones and leaves out a portion. The sample has some 400,000 clones, about 15% seen once. V is TRBV30 and J is TRBJ2-1; the D is unclear. Sequences were obtained from naive CD4+ T cells from blood. The receptor's source is a young woman in good health. CDR3 sequence reads: CAWSRFPYNEQFF. The CDR3 bases are TGTGCCTGGAGTCGGTTCCCCTACAATGAGCAGTTCTTC.